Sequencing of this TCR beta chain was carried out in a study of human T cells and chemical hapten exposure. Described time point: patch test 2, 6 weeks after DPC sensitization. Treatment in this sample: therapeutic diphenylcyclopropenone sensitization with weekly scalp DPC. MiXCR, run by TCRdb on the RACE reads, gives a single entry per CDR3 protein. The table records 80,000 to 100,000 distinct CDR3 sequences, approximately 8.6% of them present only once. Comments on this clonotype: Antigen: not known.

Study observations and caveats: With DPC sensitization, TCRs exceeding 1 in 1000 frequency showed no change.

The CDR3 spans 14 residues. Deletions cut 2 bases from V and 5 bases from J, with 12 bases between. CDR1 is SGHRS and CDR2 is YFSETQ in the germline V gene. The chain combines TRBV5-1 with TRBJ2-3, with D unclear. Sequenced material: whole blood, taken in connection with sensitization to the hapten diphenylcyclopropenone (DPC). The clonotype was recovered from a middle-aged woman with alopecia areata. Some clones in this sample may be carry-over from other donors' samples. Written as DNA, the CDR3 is TGCGCCAGCAGCTTTGGTGGCTCGGGAGATACGCAGTATTTT. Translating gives CASSFGGSGDTQYF.